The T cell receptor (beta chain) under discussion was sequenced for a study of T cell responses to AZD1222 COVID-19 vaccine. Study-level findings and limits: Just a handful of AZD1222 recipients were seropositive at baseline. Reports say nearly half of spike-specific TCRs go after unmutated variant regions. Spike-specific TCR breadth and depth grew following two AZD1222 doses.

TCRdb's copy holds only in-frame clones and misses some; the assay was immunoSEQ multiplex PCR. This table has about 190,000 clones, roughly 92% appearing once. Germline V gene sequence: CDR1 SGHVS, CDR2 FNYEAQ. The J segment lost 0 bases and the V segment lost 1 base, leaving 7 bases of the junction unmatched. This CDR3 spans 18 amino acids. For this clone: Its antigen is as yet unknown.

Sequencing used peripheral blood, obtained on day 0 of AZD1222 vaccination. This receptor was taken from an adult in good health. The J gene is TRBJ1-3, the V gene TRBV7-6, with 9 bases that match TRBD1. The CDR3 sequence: CASSLEDGTGTSGNTIYF. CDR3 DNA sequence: TGTGCCAGCAGCTTAGAAGACGGGACAGGGACCTCTGGAAACACCATATATTTT.